This T cell receptor (beta chain) emerged from a study of cytomegalovirus exposure and HLA in healthy donors. The overall study: Early released data comprised about 90 million unique TCRs from HLA-typed donors. Study results and caveats: Researchers reported that a few CMV-associated chains were confirmed in vitro as CMV antigen-specific. With further analysis later on, most CMV-associated TCR beta chains appeared HLA-restricted. When analyzed later, a missense DCLRE1C variant was found to be linked to TCR beta V- and J-gene trimming.

This CDR3 spans 16 amino acids. CDR1 GTSNPN and CDR2 SVGIG come from the germline V gene (reference sequence). V dropped 0 bases and J dropped 3; count of bases not matched to a gene: 6. On this clone itself: The antigen remains undetermined.

The PCR ran on 60 Vbeta and 13 Jbeta primers. Clones were sequenced by immunoSEQ multiplex PCR, and TCRdb holds only the in-frame ones, with some missing. The sample shows some 250,000 clones, around 76% of them seen only once. This chain uses TRBV30 with TRBJ1-3; TRBD1 matches 9 bases. This sequence originates from a woman aged 40 to 49 in good health and CMV-seropositive. Input material: PBMCs. In nucleotides, the CDR3 is TGTGCCTGGAGTGTTTTACAGGGGGCGAGTGGAAACACCATATATTTT. This encodes CAWSVLQGASGNTIYF.